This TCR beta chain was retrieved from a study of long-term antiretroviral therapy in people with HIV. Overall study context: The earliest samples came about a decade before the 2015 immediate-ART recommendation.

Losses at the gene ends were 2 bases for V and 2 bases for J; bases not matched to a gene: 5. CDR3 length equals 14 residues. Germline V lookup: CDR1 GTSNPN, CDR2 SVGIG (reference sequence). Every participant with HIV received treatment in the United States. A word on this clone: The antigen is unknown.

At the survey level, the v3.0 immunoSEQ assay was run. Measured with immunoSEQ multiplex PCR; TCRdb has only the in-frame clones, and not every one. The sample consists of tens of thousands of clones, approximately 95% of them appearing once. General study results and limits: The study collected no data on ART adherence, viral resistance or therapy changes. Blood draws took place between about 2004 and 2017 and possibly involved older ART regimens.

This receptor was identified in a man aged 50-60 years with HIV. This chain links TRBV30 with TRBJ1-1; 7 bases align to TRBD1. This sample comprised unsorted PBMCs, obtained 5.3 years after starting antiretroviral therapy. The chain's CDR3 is CAWSPGTVNTEAFF. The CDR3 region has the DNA TGTGCCTGGAGTCCAGGGACAGTAAACACTGAAGCTTTCTTT.